This T cell receptor beta chain was obtained from a study of blood T cells in healthy people across ages. Alongside a J-beta primer mix, a sample-barcoded 5' primer served in a second PCR lasting roughly 6 to 12 cycles. TCRdb called the 5' RACE reads again in MiXCR, with one record for every CDR3 protein. This sample has 540,000 or so distinct CDR3 sequences, with around 24% found just once. This clonotype appeared a few times. Its antigen is unknown. Study observations and caveats: Reliance upon unsorted PBMCs precluded definitive naive versus antigen-experienced comparison.

Donor samples were obtained from healthy Caucasian individuals from Russia, aged about 6 to 95. This sample was also put to use in a study of T cells of mothers and their children. That paper notes: Thymic selection molds TCR recombination products alike in related and unrelated pairs. Not a single persistent microchimeric T cell clone was detected.

This TCR was recovered from a boy aged 5-17 years in good health. The sequenced sample was blood.

Written as DNA, the CDR3 is TGTGCCAGCAGCTCTACAGGGGACCACGAGCAGTACTTC. Its protein product is CASSSTGDHEQYF. The chain is built from TRBV7-9 and TRBJ2-1; 7 nucleotides agree with TRBD1. The J call may be in error: the DNA end matches TRBJ2-7 better. The CDR3 contains 13 residues. The germline V gene has CDR1 SEHNR and CDR2 FQNEAQ (reference sequence).